This is a list of T cell receptor beta chains from one sample in a study of blood T cell repertoires in COVID-19. TCRdb keeps only in-frame clones here, not all; method: immunoSEQ multiplex PCR. The repertoire has about 210,000 clones, around 81% of them found once; the top ten carry roughly 12%. Sequencing was carried out using peripheral blood. These receptors were collected from a human donor in a cohort sampled during active COVID-19. The CDR3 runs from the conserved cysteine through the conserved F or W. D genes are given only for firm matches. Size tells how often a clone was seen (once, few, many) or the class of an expanded clone, and some rows leave it out.

abundance	v_gene	j_gene	d_gene	CDR3aa	CDR3nt
.	TRBV6-6	TRBJ2-1	.	CASSTLGRVVNEQFF	TGTGCCAGCAGCACACTAGGACGAGTAGTTAATGAGCAGTTCTTC
.	TRBV18	TRBJ2-7	TRBD2	CASSPGTSGSSYEQYF	TGTGCCAGCTCACCTGGGACTAGCGGGAGCTCCTACGAGCAGTACTTC
.	TRBV24-1	TRBJ2-3	.	CATSEKRVTSTDTQYF	TGTGCCACCAGTGAAAAGCGGGTCACTAGCACAGATACGCAGTATTTT
.	TRBV28	TRBJ2-3	.	CASSPLTGLPTDTQYF	TGTGCCAGCAGTCCCCTTACAGGGTTACCCACAGATACGCAGTATTTT
.	TRBV24-1	TRBJ2-5	.	CATSDRGFQETQYF	TGTGCCACCAGTGACAGAGGATTTCAAGAGACCCAGTACTTC
.	TRBV30	TRBJ1-2	.	CAWSVGAGYGYTF	TGTGCCTGGAGTGTAGGGGCCGGCTATGGCTACACCTTC
.	TRBV27	TRBJ2-7	.	CASSPWTDTYEQYF	TGTGCCAGCAGTCCGTGGACGGACACCTACGAGCAGTACTTC
.	TRBV6-6	TRBJ1-2	TRBD1	CASLPGQSNYGYTF	TGTGCCTCCCTACCGGGACAGAGTAACTATGGCTACACCTTC
.	TRBV10-3	TRBJ2-7	TRBD1	CATRTGVDEQYF	TGTGCCACTCGGACAGGGGTTGACGAGCAGTACTTC
.	TRBV5-1	TRBJ2-7	.	CASSLVAGEIYEQYF	TGCGCCAGCAGCTTGGTAGCAGGGGAAATCTACGAGCAGTACTTC
.	TRBV3-1/TRBV3-2	TRBJ1-1	.	CASSQDGRNTEAFF	TGTGCCAGCAGCCAAGATGGGCGGAACACTGAAGCTTTCTTT
.	TRBV28	TRBJ2-5	.	CASKQGGETQYF	TGTGCCAGTAAACAGGGGGGGGAGACCCAGTACTTC
.	TRBV24-1	TRBJ2-7	TRBD1	CATSALTGDEQYF	TGTGCCACCAGTGCCCTTACAGGGGACGAGCAGTACTTC
.	TRBV19	TRBJ1-2	.	CASSIFRTGYYGYTF	TGTGCCAGTAGTATTTTTCGAACAGGGTACTATGGCTACACCTTC
few	TRBV5-6	TRBJ1-2	.	CASSLTGDYGYTF	TGTGCCAGCAGCTTGACGGGGGACTATGGCTACACCTTC
.	TRBV7-2	TRBJ2-2	.	CASSLTRAGTGELFF	TGTGCCAGCAGCTTAACCAGGGCTGGCACCGGGGAGCTGTTTTTT
few	TRBV3-1/TRBV3-2	TRBJ2-1	TRBD2	CASSQDTSGEQFF	TGTGCCAGCAGCCAAGATACTAGCGGTGAGCAGTTCTTC
.	TRBV5-1	TRBJ2-5	TRBD1	CASSLAPGQGEETQYF	TGCGCCAGCAGCTTGGCTCCGGGACAGGGGGAGGAGACCCAGTACTTC
.	TRBV21-1	TRBJ1-5	.	CASRAPQGSNQPQHF	TGTGCCAGCAGGGCCCCGCAGGGCTCGAATCAGCCCCAGCATTTT
.	TRBV15	TRBJ2-1	.	CATGQHSTYNEQFF	TGTGCCACCGGACAGCATTCAACTTACAATGAGCAGTTCTTC
.	TRBV4-1	TRBJ1-4	.	CASSQEAPPEANEKLFF	TGCGCCAGCAGCCAAGAAGCGCCCCCCGAGGCTAATGAAAAACTGTTTTTT
.	TRBV7-2	TRBJ1-1	.	CASRLGDSEPSTEAFF	TGTGCCAGCAGGTTAGGGGACTCCGAACCGAGCACTGAAGCTTTCTTT
once	TRBV19	TRBJ1-1	TRBD1	CVSSYRGTEAFF	TGTGTCAGTAGCTACAGGGGGACTGAAGCTTTCTTT
.	TRBV30	TRBJ1-1	.	CAWSVQPLNTEAFF	TGTGCCTGGAGTGTACAGCCTCTGAACACTGAAGCTTTCTTT
.	TRBV6-5	TRBJ2-7	.	CATHSVASSHEQYF	TGTGCCACCCACTCAGTGGCTTCTAGTCACGAGCAGTACTTC
.	TRBV21-1	TRBJ1-3	.	CASSKAPGQGDHTSSGNTIYF	TGTGCCAGCAGCAAAGCCCCCGGACAGGGGGACCACACAAGCTCTGGAAACACCATATATTTT
.	TRBV4-3	TRBJ1-2	.	CASSQEVAGQNYGYTF	TGCGCCAGCAGCCAAGAGGTTGCTGGGCAGAACTATGGCTACACCTTC
.	TRBV7-8	TRBJ2-7	TRBD2	CASSLGGAGGSGEQYF	TGTGCCAGCAGCTTAGGAGGGGCGGGAGGGTCCGGCGAGCAGTACTTC
.	TRBV9	TRBJ2-7	TRBD1	CASSVGTGGVYEQYF	TGTGCCAGCAGCGTCGGGACAGGGGGCGTCTACGAGCAGTACTTC
few	TRBV18	TRBJ2-2	TRBD2	CASSLGTSADTGELFF	TGTGCCAGCTCACTCGGGACTAGCGCTGACACCGGGGAGCTGTTTTTT
.	TRBV9	TRBJ1-4	.	CASSVGASDNEKLFF	TGTGCCAGCAGCGTAGGGGCATCAGATAATGAAAAACTGTTTTTT
.	TRBV5-6	TRBJ2-4	TRBD1	CASSGQGDIQYF	TGTGCCAGCAGTGGACAGGGAGACATTCAGTACTTC